This record covers a single TCR beta chain. What antigen it recognizes has not been identified. No per-base quality is available; no much larger clone lies one base away. This record belongs to a study of cytomegalovirus exposure and HLA in healthy donors (dated by TCRdb to about 2017). With respect to the entire study: In an earlier analysis of several hundred of the donors, 250 to 350 Gb of sequence data and 90 million to 120 million unique TCR beta sequences from roughly 200 million T cells were reported. The study aimed to test whether cataloging public T cell receptors could reveal signatures of past pathogen exposure. Typing coverage varied by locus: roughly 629-640 donors for A, B, C, DRB1 and DQB1; approximately 520 for DQA1; approximately 610 for DPA1; roughly 450 for DPB1. Rather than using new phenotypic data, the later analysis identified candidate immune exposures from TCR beta sequences and from how often those sequences occurred across donors. Among the roughly 400 genotyped donors, about 83% belonged to the genetic ancestry cluster associated with self-reported Caucasian donors. Among roughly 370 genotyped donors of the cohort, an average of approximately 250,000 unique TCR beta nucleotide sequences were sequenced per donor, roughly 20% of them non-productive. Both class I and class II loci were covered by HLA typing, at four-digit resolution. The study combined high-throughput TCR immunosequencing, statistical association of individual TCRs with disease status, and machine learning to predict cytomegalovirus infection status. A later genetic analysis used genome-wide SNP genotypes for about 65% of the 666 donors, treating that subset as a discovery cohort. Alongside the repertoire data, information on donor age, sex, ethnicity and CMV serostatus was compiled. In an earlier analysis of 587 of the donors, high-throughput TCR beta sequencing was used to judge whether each TCR beta V gene segment behaved as functional or pseudogenic. Because of strong linkage in the cohort, roughly five DR-DQ haplotypes were treated as single units for association and clustering. Every repertoire in the discovery cohort had been generated on one and the same sequencing platform. To study patterns of TCR occurrence, a later analysis re-analyzed previously published TCR beta repertoires from 650 to 750 donors and added high-resolution HLA genotyping. Using immunosequencing, the study profiled T cell repertoires from fewer than 700 subjects and related those repertoires to cytomegalovirus serostatus. Roughly 300 gigabases of sequencing data and approximately 84 million unique TCR sequences were included in an early release covering around 650 HLA-typed donors. Along with the roughly 670-subject first cohort, a separate validation cohort of around 120 different subjects was used. The full study reports these points: A later analysis found that TCR association rates varied across HLA loci, with DRB1 alleles showing the most associated TCRs and HLA-C alleles the fewest. Strong co-occurrence of HLA alleles, especially DR and DQ, made assigning TCR associations to individual alleles difficult. The only immune exposure information available for the cohort was CMV serostatus. Because counts were too low, about 18 rarely observed V segments, including chromosome 9 orphons, were excluded from the earlier analysis of some 540 of the donors. In a later analysis, HLA-associated TCR beta chains were found to be more clonally expanded and to have lower generation probabilities than equally common non-associated chains. In vitro tests confirmed that three of the cytomegalovirus-associated TCR beta chains recognize cytomegalovirus antigens. Most CMV-associated TCR beta chains appeared to be HLA-restricted in a later analysis, and the HLA associations seemed to be driven largely by CMV exposure. In a later genetic analysis, a missense DCLRE1C variant was associated with V-gene and J-gene trimming of TCR beta chains, and the association was replicated in an independent cohort. A cluster of highly shared sequence variants was judged likely to represent a technical artifact of the sequencing pipeline. It was suggested by the authors that the approach could potentially be generalized to other disease states and immunological phenotypes. A later genetic analysis reported fewer N-insertions in productive TCRs among donors in an Asian-associated ancestry cluster than the roughly 720-donor mean. Roughly uniform sequencing depth across donors was assumed in presence/absence analyses, although this assumption may not hold. In an earlier analysis of several hundred of the donors, most TCR beta V segments were observed in productive rearrangements about 90% or about 30% of the time, broadly matching IMGT annotations. At a false discovery rate of 0.05, a later analysis linked 15,000 to 20,000 TCR beta sequences to specific HLA alleles. Linkage disequilibrium might explain the correlated functional status among segregating V segments, but an unknown experimental factor could not be ruled out. Because HLA typing was missing for some donors at each locus, association tests included only the typed subset. In a later analysis, several top co-occurrence clusters were reported to appear linked to parvovirus B19, influenza, CMV and Epstein-Barr virus. Some IMGT-functional V segments, including TRBV6-2 and TRBV6-3, could not be told apart with the 87-base-pair reads, so those segments were excluded. The study gave a list of under 200 TCR beta chains associated with cytomegalovirus. Across donors, most TCR sequences were observed very rarely, whereas some public TCRs were present in many individuals. A further reported finding was that TCR beta sequences accurately predicted the HLA-A and HLA-B alleles for most subjects in the first cohort. The classifier was reported to diagnose cytomegalovirus status with high specificity and sensitivity in both the original and validation cohorts. The cohort was sequenced for TCR beta chains only, and without alpha or paired-chain data the features that could be detected were limited.

Libraries were prepared through the immunoSEQ multiplex PCR assay. The multiplex PCR relied on a mix of 60 forward primers for TCR Vbeta segments and 13 reverse primers for TCR Jbeta segments. Amplification of the CDR3 region of rearranged TCR beta genes was performed with a multiplex PCR assay on genomic DNA. The amplified TCR beta libraries were sequenced on the Illumina HiSeq System as 87-base-pair reads. Turning to the authors' computational methods: A later analysis counted some 80 million unique TCR beta chains across the roughly 700 repertoires, and some 12 million of these chains were shared by at least two donors. A nearest-neighbor algorithm error-corrected the raw reads and collapsed the reads into unique sequences, merging closely related sequences to remove PCR and sequencing errors. CDR3 sequences were aligned to IMGT reference sequences to assign V, D and J gene segments. For a sequence to be retained, a match of at least six nucleotides to both a V gene segment and a J gene segment was required. Rearrangements were classified as productive when the CDR3 lacked stop codons and remained in frame with V and J, and all other rearrangements were classified as non-productive. Following IMGT convention, CDR3 was defined as the stretch from the second conserved V-encoded cysteine up to the conserved J-encoded phenylalanine. In an earlier analysis of around 600 of the donors, sequences lacking an unambiguous match to a single V gene segment were excluded. In an earlier analysis of some 590 of the donors, V segments were called functional above 56.7% productive rearrangements and were called segregating when the between-donor standard deviation exceeded 5%. A statistical classification framework was developed to diagnose cytomegalovirus status using the catalog of TCR beta chain sequences. In a later analysis, TCR nucleotide sequences were compared against IMGT/GENE-DB human TR gene sequences so that V and J genes could be assigned. Using the TCRdist pipeline, a later analysis assigned CDR3 sequences along with most-parsimonious VDJ recombination scenarios. In a later analysis, each TCR beta chain was defined by its CDR3 amino acid sequence together with its V-gene family, and reads without a unique V-gene family were excluded. To address suspected cross-contamination and a sequencing artifact, a later analysis removed roughly 640 highly shared, low-generation-probability nucleotide sequences. In a later analysis, a clonal expansion index was calculated for each public chain from normalized within-repertoire ranks of inferred template counts. In a later analysis, generation probabilities were computed using a VDJ recombination model fitted to out-of-frame rearrangements, and the results were checked against IGoR. In a later analysis, TCR-TCR, TCR-HLA and TCR-CMV co-occurrence was scored with hypergeometric tests, and a repertoire-size bias correction was applied to TCR pairs. False discovery rates were estimated in a later analysis by permuting HLA or CMV assignments 20 times. A later analysis grouped co-occurring TCRs with DBSCAN, adding TCRdist sequence similarity when clustering within HLA-allele-positive subsets. Repertoires with fewer than 30,000 or more than 120,000 public chains were left out of co-occurrence clustering, as were a handful of repertoires with anomalous nucleotide sharing. TCRdb took this table from immuneACCESS and kept in-frame rearrangements with V and J called. Such tables lack part of the clones; where checked against another copy, unresolved V genes explain under half of the gap, and the rest is unexplained. V and J calls and clone size are given by that table; D and trimming were obtained from the DNA. The table for this sample lists 150,000 to 200,000 clones; roughly 83% of them were counted only once. The top ten clones comprise less than 2.5% of the sample.

The cohort was made up of 500 to 800 healthy bone marrow donors. At the time of sampling, all cohort members were nominally healthy, though unrecorded immune exposures were likely present. The donor tested CMV seronegative, placing the donor among the 352 seronegative members of the cohort. A peripheral blood sample was provided by each donor, and peripheral blood mononuclear cells were used for TCR beta sequencing. Genomic DNA was extracted from the blood cell samples with the Qiagen DNeasy Blood Extraction Kit. The CDR3 starts with the cysteine, ends with the phenylalanine, and has 15 residues. CDR3 DNA only is kept here, 45 bases in frame from base 1. Sequences KGHSH (CDR1) and LQKENI (CDR2) are obtained from the germline V gene. Relative to germline, V is missing 3 bases and J is missing 4 bases, with 2 bases of the junction outside any gene match.

The receptor chain draws on TRBV18 and TRBJ2-7; the central 14 bases match TRBD2. Sequenced material: PBMCs. This receptor was obtained from a woman between 45 and 60 years old in good health and CMV-seronegative. The CDR3 amino acid sequence is: CASSPTSGGAYEQYF. The nucleotide sequence is TGTGCCAGCTCACCGACTAGCGGGGGGGCATACGAGCAGTACTTC.